This entry describes one T cell receptor (beta chain). Its specificity is unknown. The sample originates from a study of T cell clonotyping in hematopoietic cell transplantation. Study background: Recipients' pretransplant samples followed cytoreduction.

Findings of the study overall: Without cell sorting, CD4 versus CD8 contributions remain unresolved. Pathologically expanded recipient clonotypes increased progressively from day 30 to day 180 as diversity fell.

Time point in this sample: recipient sample about 28 days before transplant, after cytoreduction. Recipient blood drawn about 28 days pretransplant and days 30, 100, 180 after. The data were produced by immunoSEQ multiplex PCR, yet TCRdb's version contains in-frame clones alone and is incomplete. The sample lists around 80,000 clones, approximately 95% seen once, with roughly 1.5% in the top ten. The CDR3 covers 14 residues. The V gene lost 7 bases and the J gene lost 4 bases, with 14 bases spanning the gap. From germline, CDR1 is SGHRS and CDR2 YFSETQ. The sequenced sample was peripheral blood mononuclear cells, obtained before stem cell transplant. V and J are TRBV5-1 and TRBJ2-2; D possibly corresponds to TRBD2 (6 bases). This receptor was taken from a woman between 45 and 60 years old with acute myeloid leukemia. Some clones in this sample may be carry-over from other donors' samples. CDR3 bases: TGCGCCAGCCCGGACCCGGAGGGCACCGGGGAGCTGTTTTTT. Encoded protein: CASPDPEGTGELFF.